The clone carrying this T cell receptor (beta chain) occurred many times. What it recognizes is unknown. The sample belongs to a study of T cells in Graves' hyperthyroidism and ophthalmopathy. RNA transcripts yielded amplified TCR beta CDR3 regions. HTBI primers were the set used in a first-round RT-PCR of the TCR CDR3. TCRdb redid the calling of the multiplex PCR reads with MiXCR, one entry per CDR3 protein. The sample includes some 600,000 distinct CDR3 sequences, approximately 14% seen only once; the top ten take roughly 6.2%. Uncontrolled infection, other autoimmune disease, pregnancy or lactation disqualified patients from enrolment. Study-level findings and limits: Appearing also in blood were most of the thyroid clonotypes expanded above 0.001.

V was cut by 9 bases and J by 2 bases, with 8 bases left in between. Germline V gene sequence: CDR1 MNHNS, CDR2 SASEGT. This CDR3 region has 12 residues. The receptor's source is a woman aged 25-40 years with Graves' hyperthyroidism that later progressed to Graves' ophthalmopathy. The chain employs TRBV6-1 and TRBJ2-1; no reliable D call. Material: blood. The chain's CDR3 is CASRGAYNEQFF. The CDR3, as DNA: TGTGCCAGTAGAGGCGCCTACAATGAGCAGTTCTTC.